The clone carrying this TCR beta chain was seen a handful of times. Its specificity is unknown. The data belong to a study of T cell repertoires in cytomegalovirus infection. TCRdb processed the reads anew with MiXCR; each CDR3 protein has one entry. The table includes 680,000 or so distinct CDR3 sequences, around a third detected once. V was clipped by 0 bases and J by 0 bases, with 17 bases between them. The germline CDR1 and CDR2 sequences are MGHRA and YSYEKL. The CDR3 contains 18 residues. This clonotype was sampled from a human donor in good health (CMV status not recorded). Some clones in this sample may be carry-over from other donors' samples. The chain is built from TRBV4-1 and TRBJ1-1, with D possibly being TRBD1 (5 bases). Material: cultured PBMCs, obtained from culture after CMV antigen stimulation. CDR3 loop: CASSQDMARDYVNTEAFF. In nucleotides, the CDR3 is TGCGCCAGCAGCCAAGATATGGCCAGGGACTACGTGAACACTGAAGCTTTCTTT.